Detailed here is one TCR beta chain. This record belongs to a study of blood T cell repertoires in COVID-19. The CDR3 is 20 residues long. The germline V and J ends were trimmed by 2 bases and 0 bases, with 23 bases remaining between them. From germline, CDR1 is ENHRY and CDR2 SYGVKD. The table came from immunoSEQ multiplex PCR; TCRdb's copy has only in-frame clones and leaves some out. This table holds 150,000 or so clones, roughly 89% found once. The sequence derives from a woman aged 50 to 60 who had been exposed to COVID-19. V is TRBV10-3 and J is TRBJ1-3, with D perhaps TRBD1 (5 bases). Material: PBMCs or T cells enriched from blood (not recorded which). The CDR3 loop reads CAISEPSRTPILSSGNTIYF. Here the CDR3 DNA reads TGTGCCATCAGTGAGCCGAGCAGGACACCAATCTTGAGCTCTGGAAACACCATATATTTT.